This T cell receptor beta chain is drawn from a study of CD8 T cells in ankylosing spondylitis. The study, taken as a whole, reports: Clones linked to the disease showed a CD8+ phenotype. They occurred at relatively low frequencies in peripheral blood. Ankylosing spondylitis blood appeared to carry a characteristic TCR beta motif of 7 or 8 highly homologous variants.

TCRdb analysed the 5' RACE reads with MiXCR anew, one entry per CDR3 protein. The sample gives around 130,000 distinct CDR3 sequences, approximately 9.7% of which show up once; roughly 3.3% is in the top ten. The CDR3 has 15 amino acids. CDR1 and CDR2 from the germline V gene are DFQATT and SNEGSKA (reference sequence). V shed 5 bases and J 11 bases; nucleotides not matched to a gene: 13. The sample holds many counts of this clonotype. Its antigen is currently unknown. The chain combines TRBV20-1 with TRBJ2-1; 12 bases match TRBD2. The sequence was collected from a male donor with ankylosing spondylitis or in good health (not recorded which). The sample taken for sequencing was blood, either unsorted or a sorted T cell fraction (not recorded which). The CDR3 reads CSASGLAGIVYKQFF. For the CDR3, the DNA is TGCAGTGCTTCCGGACTAGCGGGAATAGTGTATAAGCAGTTCTTC.